The 15 T cell receptor beta chains given below trace back to one sample, sequenced in a study of Ad26.COV2.S vaccination and SARS-CoV-2 variants. The table came from immunoSEQ multiplex PCR; TCRdb's copy has only in-frame clones and leaves some out. The table shows about 280,000 clones, with approximately 87% occurring only once. Treatment noted: over 15 received Ad26.COV2.S at low or high dose, single or two shots; five or six received placebo; per-sample allocation not given. Samples were taken on day 63 after the first vaccine or placebo injection. Sample: peripheral blood, taken in a trial of Ad26.COV2.S vaccine versus placebo. These receptors all come from a person between 18 and 59 years old who received the Ad26.COV2.S COVID-19 vaccine or a placebo.

V gene TRBV12-5 combines with J gene TRBJ2-1; 8 bases match TRBD1. The CDR3 loop spans 14 amino acids. Germline trimming cut 5 bases from V and 7 bases from J; bases unmatched to any gene: 7. Germline CDR1 is LGHNT and CDR2 is FRNRAP. CDR3 protein: CASGGQGDWNEQFF. The CDR3 nucleotides read TGTGCTAGTGGTGGACAGGGAGATTGGAATGAGCAGTTCTTC.

To note about this clone: The junction differs from germline at one of its ends, possibly a read error. V gene TRBV9 combines with J gene TRBJ1-1; possible D gene TRBD1, 6 bases. The germline V gene encodes CDR1 SGDLS and CDR2 YYNGEE. The CDR3 runs 17 residues. CDR3 DNA: TGTGCCAGCAGCGTAGGCCCCCACATTAGGGGGAACGCTGAAGCTTTCTTT. Amino acid sequence: CASSVGPHIRGNAEAFF.

The V and J genes are TRBV6-5 and TRBJ2-7; D is unclear. Trimming took off 2 bases at V and 6 bases at J, with 8 bases between the two ends. Per the germline V gene, CDR1 is MNHEY and CDR2 is SVGAGI. The CDR3 length is 12 residues. CDR3 DNA sequence: TGTGCCAGCAGTTACCCTGGCGGCGAGCAGTACTTC. It specifies CASSYPGGEQYF.

The CDR3 region is CASSPPGLYYNEQFF. The CDR3 DNA reads as TGTGCCAGCTCACCACCGGGACTTTATTACAATGAGCAGTTCTTC. The rearrangement links TRBV18 to TRBJ2-1; maybe TRBD2 (6 bases). In germline, CDR1 is KGHSH, CDR2 LQKENI. This CDR3 has 15 amino acids. V was pared by 0 bases and J by 4 bases, with 10 bases between.

This clone was found a few times. The chain joins TRBV6-4 to TRBJ2-2, with a possible D match to TRBD1 (6 bases). Trimming removed 2 bases from V and 7 bases from J, with 11 bases in between. Per germline, CDR1 MRHNA and CDR2 SNTAGT. The length of the CDR3 is 14 residues. CDR3: CASSDKAGVGELFF. In nucleotides, the CDR3 is TGTGCCAGCAGTGACAAAGCAGGGGTCGGGGAGCTGTTTTTT.

The genes are TRBV28 and TRBJ2-7; D gene unclear. V was clipped by 5 bases and J by 3 bases, with 8 bases between them. Germline V gene lookup returns CDR1 MDHEN and CDR2 SYDVKM. This CDR3 contains 12 residues. CDR3 nucleotides: TGTGCCAGCAGTCGTGGTATCTACGAGCAGTACTTC. Translating gives CASSRGIYEQYF.

V gene TRBV5-1 combines with J gene TRBJ2-1, with TRBD1 matching over 9 bases. CDR3 length: 17 amino acids. V dropped 2 bases and J dropped 4; count of bases not matched to a gene: 10. Germline CDR1 SGHRS, CDR2 YFSETQ. The CDR3 sequence is CASSLGTGPILYNEQFF. As DNA, the CDR3 is TGCGCCAGCAGCTTAGGGACAGGGCCGATTTTATACAATGAGCAGTTCTTC. The variable domain in full, completed from reference TRBV5-1 and TRBJ2-1, reads KAGVTQTPRYLIKTRGQQVTLSCSPISGHRSVSWYQQTPGQGLQFLFEYFSETQRNKGNFPGRFSGRQFSNSRSEMNVSTLELGDSALYLCASSLGTGPILYNEQFFGPGTRLTVL.

The chain uses TRBV10-1 and TRBJ2-2, with no clear D. CDR3 length: 13 residues. V gave up 2 bases and J gave up 9 bases, with 10 bases separating them. In germline, CDR1 is WNHNN, CDR2 SYGVQD (reference sequence). DNA of the CDR3: TGCGCCAGCAGTGAGGGGCTATCCAGGGAGCTGTTTTTT. This sequence encodes CASSEGLSRELFF.

The rearrangement uses TRBV14 and TRBJ2-7; 8 bases line up with TRBD2. This CDR3 comprises 15 residues. With V trimmed by 1 base and J by 4 bases, 6 bases remained unmatched. The germline CDR1 and CDR2 sequences are SGHDN and FVKESK. CDR3 sequence reads: CASSQAFGGGYEQYF. In DNA, the CDR3 is TGTGCCAGCAGCCAAGCTTTCGGGGGGGGATACGAGCAGTACTTC.

V is TRBV5-6 and J is TRBJ2-7, with 10 bases identical to TRBD1. J lost 4 bases, V lost 3 bases, and 7 bases had no gene match. The CDR3 runs 15 residues. Per germline, CDR1 SGHDT and CDR2 YYEEEE. CDR3 nucleotides: TGTGCCAGCAGCTGGGAAGACAGGGGGCCTTACGAGCAGTACTTC. Its protein product is CASSWEDRGPYEQYF.

The chain combines TRBV10-3 with TRBJ2-2; D may be TRBD1 (5 bases). This CDR3 region has 15 residues. Trimming took off 6 bases at V and 3 bases at J, with 14 bases between the two ends. The V gene's germline CDR1 is ENHRY and CDR2 SYGVKD. The DNA of the CDR3 is TGTGCCATCAGAGAAGGGGCGCCGGACACCGGGGAGCTGTTTTTT. It translates to CAIREGAPDTGELFF.

J is TRBJ2-1 and V is TRBV7-9; D may match TRBD1 or TRBD2 (6 bases each). The CDR3 consists of 11 residues. The germline V and J ends were trimmed by 5 bases and 10 bases, with 9 bases remaining between them. CDR1 and CDR2 (germline): SEHNR, FQNEAQ (reference sequence). In DNA, the CDR3 is TGTGCCAGCAGCGGGGGGCTGGAGCAGTTCTTC. Its protein product is CASSGGLEQFF.

The gene calls are TRBV7-9 and TRBJ2-1; the match to TRBD2 covers 12 bases. With 11 bases clipped from V and 7 bases from J, the junction kept 9 bases outside the gene matches. The CDR3 sequence is 14 residues long. Germline-derived CDR1 and CDR2 are SEHNR and FQNEAQ (reference sequence). CDR3 nucleotides: TGTGCCGCTACTAGCGGGGGGACGAGGAATGAGCAGTTCTTC. Encoded protein: CAATSGGTRNEQFF. The complete variable domain, with remaining parts taken from reference TRBV7-9 and TRBJ2-1, reads DTGVSQNPRHKITKRGQNVTFRCDPISEHNRLYWYRQTLGQGPEFLTYFQNEAQLEKSRLLSDRFSAERPKGSFSTLEIQRTEQGDSAMYLCAATSGGTRNEQFFGPGTRLTVL.

This clone was found a few times. The genes are TRBV6-1 and TRBJ2-1; the match to TRBD2 covers 14 bases. The V and J ends lost 4 bases and 0 bases, in that order; junction bases with no gene match: 8. The germline gives CDR1 MNHNS, CDR2 SASEGT. This CDR3 region has 19 residues. The CDR3 reads CASSGWTSGRRGSYNEQFF. For the CDR3, the DNA is TGTGCCAGCAGTGGTTGGACTAGCGGGAGGAGGGGCTCCTACAATGAGCAGTTCTTC.

V gene TRBV6-6 combines with J gene TRBJ2-3; 12 bases are a match to TRBD2. J lost 3 bases, V lost 5 bases, and 6 bases had no gene match. Germline CDR1 MNHNY, CDR2 SVGAGI (reference sequence). The CDR3 totals 16 residues. The CDR3: CASSRLAGDGTDTQYF. The CDR3, as DNA: TGTGCCAGCAGTCGACTAGCGGGAGATGGGACAGATACGCAGTATTTT.